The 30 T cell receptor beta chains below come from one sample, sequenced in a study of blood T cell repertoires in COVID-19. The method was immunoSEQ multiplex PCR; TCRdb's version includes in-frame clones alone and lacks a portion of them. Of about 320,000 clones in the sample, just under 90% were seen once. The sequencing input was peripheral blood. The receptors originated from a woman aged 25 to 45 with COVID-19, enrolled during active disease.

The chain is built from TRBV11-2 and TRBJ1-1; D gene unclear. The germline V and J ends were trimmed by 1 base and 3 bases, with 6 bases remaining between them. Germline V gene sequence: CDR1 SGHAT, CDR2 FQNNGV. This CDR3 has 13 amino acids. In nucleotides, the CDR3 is TGTGCCAGCAGCTTAGCGCAGTACACTGAAGCTTTCTTT. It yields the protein CASSLAQYTEAFF. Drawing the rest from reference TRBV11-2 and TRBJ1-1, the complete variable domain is EAGVAQSPRYKIIEKRQSVAFWCNPISGHATLYWYQQILGQGPKLLIQFQNNGVVDDSQLPKDRFSAERLKGVDSTLKIQPAKLEDSAVYLCASSLAQYTEAFFGQGTRLTVV.

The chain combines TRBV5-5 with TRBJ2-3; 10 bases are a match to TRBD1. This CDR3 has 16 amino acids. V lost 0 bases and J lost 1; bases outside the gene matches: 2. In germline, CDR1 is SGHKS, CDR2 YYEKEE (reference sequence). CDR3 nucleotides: TGTGCCAGCAGCTTGGCCGGGACAGGGGGCACAGATACGCAGTATTTT. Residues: CASSLAGTGGTDTQYF.

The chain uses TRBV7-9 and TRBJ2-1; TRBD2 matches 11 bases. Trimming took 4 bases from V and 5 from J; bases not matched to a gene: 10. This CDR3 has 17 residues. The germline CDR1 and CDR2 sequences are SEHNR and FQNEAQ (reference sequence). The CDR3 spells CASSSLLTSGGDNEQFF. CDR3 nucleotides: TGTGCCAGCAGCTCACTTCTCACTAGCGGGGGAGACAATGAGCAGTTCTTC. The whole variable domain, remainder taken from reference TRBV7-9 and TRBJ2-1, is DTGVSQNPRHKITKRGQNVTFRCDPISEHNRLYWYRQTLGQGPEFLTYFQNEAQLEKSRLLSDRFSAERPKGSFSTLEIQRTEQGDSAMYLCASSSLLTSGGDNEQFFGPGTRLTVL.

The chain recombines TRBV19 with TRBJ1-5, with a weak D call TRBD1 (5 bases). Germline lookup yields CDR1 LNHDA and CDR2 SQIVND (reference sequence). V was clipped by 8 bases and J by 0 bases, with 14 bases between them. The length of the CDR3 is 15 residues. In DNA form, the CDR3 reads TGTGCCAGTGGGGGAGGCCCCTATAGCAATCAGCCCCAGCATTTT. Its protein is CASGGGPYSNQPQHF.

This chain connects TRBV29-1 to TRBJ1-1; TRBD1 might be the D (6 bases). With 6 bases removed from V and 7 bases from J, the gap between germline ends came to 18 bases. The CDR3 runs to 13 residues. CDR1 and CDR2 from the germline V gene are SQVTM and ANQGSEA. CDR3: CSVRTRGLGEAFF. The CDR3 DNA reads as TGCAGCGTCCGTACGAGGGGGTTGGGTGAAGCTTTCTTT.

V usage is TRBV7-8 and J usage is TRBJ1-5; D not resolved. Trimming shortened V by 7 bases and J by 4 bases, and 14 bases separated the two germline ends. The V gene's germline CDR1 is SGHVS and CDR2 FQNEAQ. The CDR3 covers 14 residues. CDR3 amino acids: CASTIRGSNQPQHF. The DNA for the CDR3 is TGTGCCAGCACTATAAGAGGCTCGAATCAGCCCCAGCATTTT.

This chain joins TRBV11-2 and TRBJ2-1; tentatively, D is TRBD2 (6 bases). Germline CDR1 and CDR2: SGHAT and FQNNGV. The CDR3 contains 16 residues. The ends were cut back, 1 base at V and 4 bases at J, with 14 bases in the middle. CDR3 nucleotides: TGTGCCAGCAGCTTAGTCTTTGCGGGGACTTACAATGAGCAGTTCTTC. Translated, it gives CASSLVFAGTYNEQFF.

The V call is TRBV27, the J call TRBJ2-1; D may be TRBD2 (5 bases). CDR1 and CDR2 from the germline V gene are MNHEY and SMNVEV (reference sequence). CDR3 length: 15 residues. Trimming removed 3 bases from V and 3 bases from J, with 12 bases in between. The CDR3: CASSFTGYGYNEQFF. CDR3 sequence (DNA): TGTGCCAGCAGTTTTACGGGGTATGGCTACAATGAGCAGTTCTTC.

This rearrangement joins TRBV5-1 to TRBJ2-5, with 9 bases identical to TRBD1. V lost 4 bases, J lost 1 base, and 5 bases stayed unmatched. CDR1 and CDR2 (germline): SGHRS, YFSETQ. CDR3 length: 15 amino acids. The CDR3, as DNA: TGCGCCAGCAGCCTCCGGGACAGGGTCCAAGAGACCCAGTACTTC. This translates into CASSLRDRVQETQYF.

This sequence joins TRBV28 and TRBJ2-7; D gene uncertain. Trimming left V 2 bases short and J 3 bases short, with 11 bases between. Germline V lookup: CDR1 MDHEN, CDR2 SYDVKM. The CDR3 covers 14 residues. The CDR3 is CASSLSGSDYEQYF. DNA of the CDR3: TGTGCCAGCAGTTTAAGTGGCTCCGACTACGAGCAGTACTTC.

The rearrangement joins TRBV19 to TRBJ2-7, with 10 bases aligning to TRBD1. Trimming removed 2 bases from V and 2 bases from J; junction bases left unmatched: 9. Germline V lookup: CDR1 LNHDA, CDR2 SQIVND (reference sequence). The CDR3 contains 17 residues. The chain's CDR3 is CASSIRFGTGATYEQYF. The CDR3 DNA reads TGTGCCAGTAGTATACGGTTCGGGACAGGGGCCACCTACGAGCAGTACTTC.

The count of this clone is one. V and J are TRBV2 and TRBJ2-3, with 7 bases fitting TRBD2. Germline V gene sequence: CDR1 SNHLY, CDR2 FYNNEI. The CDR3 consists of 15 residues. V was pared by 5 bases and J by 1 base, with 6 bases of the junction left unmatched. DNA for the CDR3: TGTGCCAGCAGTTCTCTAGCGGTCCGCACAGATACGCAGTATTTT. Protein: CASSSLAVRTDTQYF.

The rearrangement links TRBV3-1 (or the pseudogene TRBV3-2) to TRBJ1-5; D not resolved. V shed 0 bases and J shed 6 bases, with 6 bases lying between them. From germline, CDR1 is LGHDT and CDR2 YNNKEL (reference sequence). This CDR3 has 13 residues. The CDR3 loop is CASSQDYSQPQHF. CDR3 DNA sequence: TGTGCCAGCAGCCAAGACTACAGTCAGCCCCAGCATTTT.

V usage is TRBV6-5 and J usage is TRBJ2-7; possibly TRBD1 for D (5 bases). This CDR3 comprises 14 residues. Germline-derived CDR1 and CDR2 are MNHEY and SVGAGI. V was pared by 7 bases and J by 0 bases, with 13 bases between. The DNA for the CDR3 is TGTGCCAGCAAGGCCAGGGCCAGCTCCTACGAGCAGTACTTC. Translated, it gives CASKARASSYEQYF.

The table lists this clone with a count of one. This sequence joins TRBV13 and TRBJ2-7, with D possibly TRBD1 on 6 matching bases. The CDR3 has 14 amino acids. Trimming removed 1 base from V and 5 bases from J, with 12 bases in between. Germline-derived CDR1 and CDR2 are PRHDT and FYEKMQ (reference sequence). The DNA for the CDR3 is TGTGCCAGCAGCTTAGATGGACAGTCCCACGAGCAGTACTTC. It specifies CASSLDGQSHEQYF.

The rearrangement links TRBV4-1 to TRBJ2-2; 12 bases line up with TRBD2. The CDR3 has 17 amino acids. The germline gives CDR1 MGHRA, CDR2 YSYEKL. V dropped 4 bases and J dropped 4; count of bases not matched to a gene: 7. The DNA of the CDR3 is TGCGCCAGCAGCCCAGGCGGGACTAGCGGGCGCACCGGGGAGCTGTTTTTT. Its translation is CASSPGGTSGRTGELFF.

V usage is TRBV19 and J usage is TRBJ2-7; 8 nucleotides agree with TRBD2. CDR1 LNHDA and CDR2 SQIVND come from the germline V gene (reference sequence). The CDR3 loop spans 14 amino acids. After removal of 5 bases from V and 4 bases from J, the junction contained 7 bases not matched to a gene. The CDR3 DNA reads TGTGCCAGTAGTTATGCGGGGGGTACGTACGAGCAGTACTTC. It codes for CASSYAGGTYEQYF.

In DNA, the CDR3 is TGTGCCAGCTCACCAGGGACAGGGGGAGTAAGCACTGAAGCTTTCTTT. Translation: CASSPGTGGVSTEAFF. J is TRBJ1-1 and V is TRBV18; 11 bases are a match to TRBD1. V was clipped by 2 bases and J by 4 bases; unmatched bases: 6. This CDR3 contains 16 residues. Germline assignment: CDR1 KGHSH and CDR2 LQKENI.

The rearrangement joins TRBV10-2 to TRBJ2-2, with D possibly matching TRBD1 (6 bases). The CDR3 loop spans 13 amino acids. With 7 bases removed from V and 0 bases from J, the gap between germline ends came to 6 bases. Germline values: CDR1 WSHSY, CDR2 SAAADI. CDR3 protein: CASTGANTGELFF. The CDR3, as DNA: TGCGCCAGCACAGGGGCGAACACCGGGGAGCTGTTTTTT.

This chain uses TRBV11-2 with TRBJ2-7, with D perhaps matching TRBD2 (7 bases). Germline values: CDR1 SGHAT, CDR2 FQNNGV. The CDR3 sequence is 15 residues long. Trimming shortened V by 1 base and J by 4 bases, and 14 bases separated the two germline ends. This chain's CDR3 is CASSLAGGRLYEQYF. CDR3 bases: TGTGCCAGCAGCTTAGCCGGGGGGCGCTTATACGAGCAGTACTTC.

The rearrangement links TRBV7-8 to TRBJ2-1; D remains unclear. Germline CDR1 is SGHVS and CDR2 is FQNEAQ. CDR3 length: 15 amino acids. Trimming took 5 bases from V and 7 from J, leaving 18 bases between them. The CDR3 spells CASSISNGPRNEQFF. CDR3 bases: TGTGCCAGCAGCATATCGAATGGGCCCCGAAATGAGCAGTTCTTC.

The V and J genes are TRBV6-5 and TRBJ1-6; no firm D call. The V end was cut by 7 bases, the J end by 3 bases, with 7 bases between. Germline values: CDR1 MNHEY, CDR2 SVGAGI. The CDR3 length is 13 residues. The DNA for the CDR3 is TGTGCCAGCAAAGAGGGCTATAATTCACCCCTCCACTTT. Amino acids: CASKEGYNSPLHF.

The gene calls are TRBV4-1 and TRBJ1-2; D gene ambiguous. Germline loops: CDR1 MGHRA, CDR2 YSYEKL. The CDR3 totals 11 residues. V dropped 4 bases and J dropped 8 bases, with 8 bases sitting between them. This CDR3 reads CASSRGDGYTF. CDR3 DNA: TGCGCCAGCAGCCGCGGCGACGGCTACACCTTC.

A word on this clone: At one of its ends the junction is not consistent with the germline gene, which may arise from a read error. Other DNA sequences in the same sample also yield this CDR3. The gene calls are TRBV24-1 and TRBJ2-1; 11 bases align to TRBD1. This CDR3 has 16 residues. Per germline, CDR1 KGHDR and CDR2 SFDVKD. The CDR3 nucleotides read TGTGCTACCAGTGATAGGACAGGGGGCGCTAGAAATGAGCAGTTCTTC. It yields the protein CATSDRTGGARNEQFF.

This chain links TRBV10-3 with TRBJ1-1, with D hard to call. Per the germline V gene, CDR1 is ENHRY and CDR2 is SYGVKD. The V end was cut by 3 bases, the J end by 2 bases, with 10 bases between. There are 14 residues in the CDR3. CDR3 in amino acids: CAISDLDYNTEAFF. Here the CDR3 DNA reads TGTGCCATCAGTGACCTAGATTACAACACTGAAGCTTTCTTT.

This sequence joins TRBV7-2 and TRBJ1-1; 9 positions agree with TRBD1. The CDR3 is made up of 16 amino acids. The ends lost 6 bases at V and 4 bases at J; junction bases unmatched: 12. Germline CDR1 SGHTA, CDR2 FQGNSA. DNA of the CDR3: TGTGCCAGCAGAAAAACAGGGGGCAGGATGGGCACTGAAGCTTTCTTT. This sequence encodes CASRKTGGRMGTEAFF.

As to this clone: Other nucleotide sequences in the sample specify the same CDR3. CDR3 nucleotides: TGTGCCAGCAGTTACGGCCCGAATCAGCCCCAGCATTTT. Its protein product is CASSYGPNQPQHF. The genes are TRBV6-5 and TRBJ1-5; D is ambiguous. The CDR3 runs to 13 residues. Germline values: CDR1 MNHEY, CDR2 SVGAGI. Trimming removed 2 bases from V and 4 bases from J, with 6 bases in between.

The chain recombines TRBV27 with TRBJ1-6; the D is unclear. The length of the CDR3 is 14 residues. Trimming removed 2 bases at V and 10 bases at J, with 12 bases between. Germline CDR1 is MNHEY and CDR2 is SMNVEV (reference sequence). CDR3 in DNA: TGTGCCAGCAGTTTAATTCCCGGGGAGTCACCCCTCCACTTT. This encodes CASSLIPGESPLHF.

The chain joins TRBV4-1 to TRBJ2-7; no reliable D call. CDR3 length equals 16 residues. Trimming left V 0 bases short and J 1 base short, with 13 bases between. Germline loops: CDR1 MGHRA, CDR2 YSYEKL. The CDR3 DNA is TGCGCCAGCAGCCAAGATACCCTAGAACCATCCTACGAGCAGTACTTC. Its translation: CASSQDTLEPSYEQYF.

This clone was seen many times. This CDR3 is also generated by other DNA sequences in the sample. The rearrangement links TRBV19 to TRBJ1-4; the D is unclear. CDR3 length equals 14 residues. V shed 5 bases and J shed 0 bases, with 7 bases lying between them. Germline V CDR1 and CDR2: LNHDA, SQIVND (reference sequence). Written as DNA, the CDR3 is TGTGCCAGTAGTCTGCGAACAACTAATGAAAAACTGTTTTTT. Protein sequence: CASSLRTTNEKLFF. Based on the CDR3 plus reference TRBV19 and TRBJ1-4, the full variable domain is DGGITQSPKYLFRKEGQNVTLSCEQNLNHDAMYWYRQDPGQGLRLIYYSQIVNDFQKGDIAEGYSVSREKKESFPLTVTSAQKNPTAFYLCASSLRTTNEKLFFGSGTQLSVL.